This is a list of T cell receptor beta chains from one sample in a study of blood T cell repertoires in COVID-19. TCRdb keeps only in-frame clones here, not all; method: immunoSEQ multiplex PCR. Of roughly 250,000 clones detected, roughly nine tenths appear once; the ten largest clones hold under 6.5%. Sequences were obtained from PBMCs or T cells enriched from blood (not recorded which). Every receptor here comes from a woman aged 25 to 45 with acute COVID-19. Both conserved end residues are part of each CDR3. Each record gives: V gene, D gene, J gene, clone size, CDR3 protein, CDR3 DNA. The D gene is left open where the match is weak. A clone size is listed for some rows: how often the clone was seen (once, few, many), or a class if it is expanded.

v_call: TRBV12-2
d_call: .
j_call: TRBJ2-1
clone_size: .
cdr3_aa: CQIPSGRYNEQFF
cdr3_nt: TGTCAAATCCCTAGCGGGCGCTACAATGAGCAGTTCTTC

v_call: TRBV29-1
d_call: .
j_call: TRBJ1-3
clone_size: .
cdr3_aa: CSVEDDSSGNTIYF
cdr3_nt: TGCAGCGTTGAAGATGACTCCTCTGGAAACACCATATATTTT

v_call: TRBV19
d_call: .
j_call: TRBJ2-3
clone_size: .
cdr3_aa: CASNGGSTDTQYF
cdr3_nt: TGTGCCAGTAATGGGGGGTCCACAGATACGCAGTATTTT

v_call: TRBV4-3
d_call: TRBD2
j_call: TRBJ2-3
clone_size: .
cdr3_aa: CASSQAVSGSGTDTQYF
cdr3_nt: TGCGCCAGCAGCCAAGCAGTGAGCGGGAGTGGAACAGATACGCAGTATTTT

v_call: TRBV27
d_call: .
j_call: TRBJ2-2
clone_size: .
cdr3_aa: CASSLYSGSNTGELFF
cdr3_nt: TGTGCCAGCAGTTTGTATAGCGGTTCGAACACCGGGGAGCTGTTTTTT

v_call: TRBV28
d_call: TRBD1
j_call: TRBJ1-4
clone_size: .
cdr3_aa: CASSLGTGVNEKLFF
cdr3_nt: TGTGCCAGCAGTTTGGGGACAGGGGTTAATGAAAAACTGTTTTTT

v_call: TRBV7-3
d_call: .
j_call: TRBJ1-6
clone_size: .
cdr3_aa: CASSSGQLSPLHF
cdr3_nt: TGTGCCAGCAGCTCTGGACAGCTTTCACCCCTCCACTTT

v_call: TRBV27
d_call: TRBD1
j_call: TRBJ1-5
clone_size: .
cdr3_aa: CASRATAGTGFNSNQPQHF
cdr3_nt: TGTGCCAGCAGAGCCACCGCCGGGACAGGATTTAATAGCAATCAGCCCCAGCATTTT

v_call: TRBV11-2
d_call: TRBD1
j_call: TRBJ2-1
clone_size: .
cdr3_aa: CASSRRGREDNKQFF
cdr3_nt: TGTGCCAGCAGCCGAAGGGGGCGCGAAGACAATAAGCAGTTCTTC

v_call: TRBV24-1
d_call: TRBD1
j_call: TRBJ1-5
clone_size: .
cdr3_aa: CATSDGQGFHQPQHF
cdr3_nt: TGTGCCACCAGTGATGGACAGGGTTTTCATCAGCCCCAGCATTTT

v_call: TRBV25-1
d_call: .
j_call: TRBJ1-4
clone_size: .
cdr3_aa: CASSDRTMATNEKLFF
cdr3_nt: TGTGCCAGCAGTGATCGGACAATGGCAACTAATGAAAAACTGTTTTTT

v_call: TRBV29-1
d_call: .
j_call: TRBJ1-6
clone_size: .
cdr3_aa: CSVEPTYGPTFSYNSPLHF
cdr3_nt: TGCAGCGTTGAACCCACCTACGGCCCGACATTTTCCTATAATTCACCCCTCCACTTT

v_call: TRBV7-6
d_call: TRBD1
j_call: TRBJ2-7
clone_size: .
cdr3_aa: CASSADRGDEQYF
cdr3_nt: TGTGCCAGCAGCGCGGACAGGGGGGACGAGCAGTACTTC

v_call: TRBV28
d_call: .
j_call: TRBJ1-5
clone_size: once
cdr3_aa: CASSLRGGGNQPQHF
cdr3_nt: TGTGCCAGCAGTTTAAGGGGGGGAGGCAATCAGCCCCAGCATTTT

v_call: TRBV9
d_call: .
j_call: TRBJ1-2
clone_size: .
cdr3_aa: CASSVERNYGYTF
cdr3_nt: TGTGCCAGCAGCGTAGAACGGAACTATGGCTACACCTTC